This section outlines one T cell receptor (beta chain) sequence together with its context. The source of the sample is a study of technical replicates of blood from a few donors. The CDR3 contains 16 residues. From germline, CDR1 is MGHDK and CDR2 SYGVNS. J lost 4 bases, V lost 1 base, and 7 bases had no gene match. Clones were read by immunoSEQ multiplex PCR, and TCRdb kept only the in-frame ones, dropping some. The profile shows some 70,000 clones, 85% to 90% of them singletons. This clonotype originated in a human donor in good health. Some clones in this sample may be carry-over from other donors' samples. The sequencing sample was made of PBMCs. The V call is TRBV25-1, the J call TRBJ2-1, with 7 positions matching TRBD1. The CDR3 loop reads CASSESGRGRYNEQFF. The CDR3 DNA reads as TGTGCCAGCAGTGAATCGGGTAGGGGGCGTTACAATGAGCAGTTCTTC. Full variable domain (rest looked up from reference TRBV25-1 and TRBJ2-1): EADIYQTPRYLVIGTGKKITLECSQTMGHDKMYWYQQDPGMELHLIHYSYGVNSTEKGDLSSESTVSRIRTEHFPLTLESARPSHTSQYLCASSESGRGRYNEQFFGPGTRLTVL.